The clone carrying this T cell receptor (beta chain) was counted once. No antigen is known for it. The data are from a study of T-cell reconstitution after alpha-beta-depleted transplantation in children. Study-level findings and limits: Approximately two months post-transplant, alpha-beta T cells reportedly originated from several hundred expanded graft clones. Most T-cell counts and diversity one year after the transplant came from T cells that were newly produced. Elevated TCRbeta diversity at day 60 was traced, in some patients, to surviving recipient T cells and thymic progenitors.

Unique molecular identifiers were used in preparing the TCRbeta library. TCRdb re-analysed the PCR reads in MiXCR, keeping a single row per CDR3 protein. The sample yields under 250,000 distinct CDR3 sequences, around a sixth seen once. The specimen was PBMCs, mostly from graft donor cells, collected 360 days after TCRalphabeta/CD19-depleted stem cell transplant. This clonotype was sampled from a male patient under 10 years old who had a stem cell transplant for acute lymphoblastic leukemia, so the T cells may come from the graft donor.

CDR3 bases: TGTGCCTGGAGTAACAGTAAAAATCAGCCCCAGCATTTT. Encoded protein: CAWSNSKNQPQHF. This chain links TRBV30 with TRBJ1-5, with D unclear. Germline V gives CDR1 GTSNPN, CDR2 SVGIG (reference sequence). This CDR3 region has 13 residues. The germline V and J ends were trimmed by 2 bases and 4 bases, with 9 bases remaining between them.